The next 20 T cell receptor beta chains were all read from a single sample in a study of spatial heterogeneity in lung cancer. Using its own MiXCR run on the 5' RACE reads, TCRdb lists one record per CDR3 protein. The data contain 20,000 to 25,000 distinct CDR3 sequences, over 7.5% of them singletons. Time point defined: blood at routine non-recurrence follow-up after resection. The sequencing here drew on PBMCs, taken at follow-up. Receptor source: a male donor with early-stage non-small cell lung cancer.

This chain connects TRBV4-2 to TRBJ2-3, with TRBD2 matching 9 bases. Germline CDR1 reads LGHNA; CDR2 reads YNFKEQ. The V gene end was trimmed by 0 bases and the J gene end by 4 bases; junction bases not matched to a gene: 2. CDR3 length equals 15 residues. CDR3 in amino acids: CASSQERGGPDTQYF. The CDR3 coding sequence is TGTGCCAGCAGCCAAGAGCGGGGGGGCCCAGATACGCAGTATTTT.

The chain couples TRBV7-2 to TRBJ1-1; D remains ambiguous. Germline V lookup: CDR1 SGHTA, CDR2 FQGNSA. CDR3 length: 13 residues. V gave up 2 bases and J gave up 8 bases, with 12 bases separating them. CDR3 in DNA: TGTGCCAGCAGCTTACCTTCTACCTTCGAAGCTTTCTTT. It translates to CASSLPSTFEAFF. Full variable domain (remainder filled in from reference TRBV7-2 and TRBJ1-1): GAGVSQSPSNKVTEKGKDVELRCDPISGHTALYWYRQSLGQGLEFLIYFQGNSAPDKSGLPSDRFSAERTGGSVSTLTIQRTQQEDSAVYLCASSLPSTFEAFFGQGTRLTVV.

This clonotype was seen a few times. The chain has TRBV20-1 and TRBJ2-7; 7 positions agree with TRBD1. CDR1 is DFQATT and CDR2 is SNEGSKA in the germline V gene (reference sequence). V lost 6 bases and J lost 2; bases outside the gene matches: 10. The CDR3 length is 14 residues. CDR3 coding DNA: TGCAGTGCAATCGAACAGGGGTTAGCCTACGAGCAGTACTTC. This codes for CSAIEQGLAYEQYF.

This clonotype was counted many times. CDR3 loop: CASSTGQGNYNEQFF. CDR3 DNA: TGTGCCAGCAGCACCGGCCAAGGGAACTACAATGAGCAGTTCTTC. V gene TRBV11-3 combines with J gene TRBJ2-1; D is undetermined. The V and J ends lost 5 bases and 3 bases respectively, with 14 bases between them. This CDR3 comprises 15 residues. CDR1 and CDR2 (germline): SGHNT, YENEEA.

As concerns this clonotype: A much more abundant neighbour one base away suggests this may be a read error. The chain uses TRBV2 and TRBJ1-2; 8 bases agree with TRBD1. The J segment lost 7 bases and the V segment lost 7 bases, leaving 11 bases of the junction unmatched. The length of the CDR3 is 14 residues. In germline, CDR1 is SNHLY, CDR2 FYNNEI. DNA for the CDR3: TGTGCCAGCAAACCGGGACAGGAACACTTTGGCTACACCTTC. It yields the protein CASKPGQEHFGYTF.

This clonotype has just a few counts. The V gene is TRBV4-3, the J gene TRBJ1-2; D is unclear. The CDR3 sequence is 16 residues long. V dropped 0 bases and J dropped 3 bases, with 14 bases sitting between them. Germline V CDR1 and CDR2: LGHNA, YSLEER. In DNA, the CDR3 is TGCGCCAGCAGCCAAGATGGAGGAGGAACTCACTATGGCTACACCTTC. Its protein is CASSQDGGGTHYGYTF.

V gene TRBV7-6 combines with J gene TRBJ1-1; D is ambiguous. Trimming pared 6 bases from V and 4 bases from J, leaving 12 bases between. The CDR3 is 13 amino acids. CDR1 and CDR2 (germline): SGHVS, FNYEAQ. The CDR3 reads CASSPNTVTEAFF. CDR3 DNA: TGTGCCAGCAGTCCGAACACGGTCACTGAAGCTTTCTTT.

This clonotype was counted many times. The chain joins TRBV11-2 to TRBJ1-1; D ambiguous. This CDR3 spans 11 amino acids. V dropped 7 bases and J dropped 5 bases, with 8 bases sitting between them. Germline lookup yields CDR1 SGHAT and CDR2 FQNNGV. The CDR3 region is CASTRWTEAFF. In DNA, the CDR3 is TGTGCCAGCACCCGGTGGACTGAAGCTTTCTTT.

This clonotype was seen a handful of times. The chain employs TRBV28 and TRBJ2-5, with D perhaps matching TRBD2 (5 bases). V lost 4 bases and J lost 4, with 10 bases in between. There are 13 residues in the CDR3. CDR1 and CDR2 (germline): MDHEN, SYDVKM. The CDR3 region is CASSYVGRETQYF. CDR3 in DNA: TGTGCCAGCAGTTATGTGGGGAGAGAGACCCAGTACTTC.

This chain links TRBV19 with TRBJ2-2; D gene unclear. CDR1 is LNHDA and CDR2 is SQIVND in the germline V gene (reference sequence). The CDR3 has 14 residues. V dropped 5 bases and J dropped 10 bases, with 17 bases sitting between them. In nucleotides, the CDR3 is TGTGCCAGTAGTCGGTCTGCCCCAGGACCGGAGCTGTTTTTT. Protein: CASSRSAPGPELFF.

There are many counts of this clonotype. The CDR3 DNA follows: TGCGCCAGCAGCCAAGCGCCGGGACAGGGGATCGGGGAGCTGTTTTTT. It codes for CASSQAPGQGIGELFF. This chain connects TRBV4-3 to TRBJ2-2; 10 bases are a match to TRBD1. Germline CDR1 reads LGHNA; CDR2 reads YSLEER. V was pared by 1 base and J by 7 bases, with 6 bases of the junction left unmatched. The CDR3 is 16 amino acids.

This clonotype was seen a single time. The gene calls are TRBV7-9 and TRBJ1-2, with 7 bases that match TRBD1. Germline CDR1 is SEHNR and CDR2 is FQNEAQ (reference sequence). The CDR3 contains 13 residues. Trimming took 3 bases from V and 8 from J; bases not matched to a gene: 6. The DNA for the CDR3 is TGTGCCAGCAGCTTGGGACAGCGCGGAGGCTACACCTTC. Its translation: CASSLGQRGGYTF.

V gene TRBV30 combines with J gene TRBJ1-1, with 8 bases aligning to TRBD1. The junction had 3 bases not matched to a gene; V was cut back by 3 bases and J by 3 bases. Germline lookup yields CDR1 GTSNPN and CDR2 SVGIG (reference sequence). CDR3 length equals 13 residues. The CDR3 bases are TGTGCCTGGAGCCAGGGGGCGGACACTGAAGCTTTCTTT. This translates into CAWSQGADTEAFF.

This clonotype was observed many times. The chain combines TRBV7-9 with TRBJ2-4; TRBD1 or TRBD2 may be the D gene (6 bases each). Trimming removed 1 base at V and 0 bases at J, with 13 bases between. Germline lookup yields CDR1 SEHNR and CDR2 FQNEAQ (reference sequence). The CDR3 is made up of 17 amino acids. In nucleotides, the CDR3 is TGTGCCAGCAGCTTAGTCGGGGGCCGGCTAGCCAAAAACATTCAGTACTTC. Encoded protein: CASSLVGGRLAKNIQYF.

The chain is built from TRBV6-2 or TRBV6-3 and TRBJ1-1; D is unclear. V dropped 4 bases and J dropped 6 bases, with 12 bases sitting between them. This CDR3 region has 13 residues. CDR1 and CDR2 (germline): MNHEY, SVGEGT. CDR3 sequence: CASSLVQFAEAFF. The CDR3 DNA reads TGTGCCAGCAGTTTGGTACAATTCGCTGAAGCTTTCTTT.

This clonotype occurred many times. The CDR3 nucleotides read TGTGCCACCCAGGAGACAGGGACCACAGATACGCAGTATTTT. It yields the protein CATQETGTTDTQYF. The chain links TRBV7-2 to TRBJ2-3; TRBD1 matches at 7 bases. V was clipped by 10 bases and J by 2 bases; unmatched bases: 9. Germline V gene sequence: CDR1 SGHTA, CDR2 FQGNSA. CDR3 length equals 14 residues.

This clonotype was seen at least ten times. This chain links TRBV6-4 with TRBJ1-2; no clear D. The CDR3 consists of 12 residues. CDR1 is MRHNA and CDR2 is SNTAGT in the germline V gene. The V end lost 0 bases, the J end lost 7 bases, and 6 bases lay between the germline ends. CDR3 sequence reads: CASSDSFFGYTF. The CDR3 coding sequence is TGTGCCAGCAGTGACTCTTTTTTTGGCTACACCTTC.

This clonotype was seen more than once but under ten times. The chain has TRBV20-1 and TRBJ2-7, with 9 bases lining up with TRBD1. The junction had 13 bases not matched to a gene; V was cut back by 4 bases and J by 6 bases. This CDR3 has 15 residues. The germline gives CDR1 DFQATT, CDR2 SNEGSKA (reference sequence). CDR3 sequence: CSATPGTGTPSEQYF. CDR3 nucleotides: TGCAGTGCTACCCCGGGGACAGGGACCCCAAGCGAGCAGTACTTC.

A few counts support this clonotype. The V gene is TRBV7-9, the J gene TRBJ2-7; 7 nucleotides align to TRBD1. Unmatched junction bases numbered 5, after V lost 5 bases and J lost 4 bases. The CDR3 loop spans 13 amino acids. Per germline, CDR1 SEHNR and CDR2 FQNEAQ (reference sequence). The CDR3 protein is CASSARDRYEQYF. The DNA of the CDR3 is TGTGCCAGCAGCGCCCGGGACAGATACGAGCAGTACTTC. The full variable domain, in which reference TRBV7-9 and TRBJ2-7 provide the parts outside the CDR3, is DTGVSQNPRHKITKRGQNVTFRCDPISEHNRLYWYRQTLGQGPEFLTYFQNEAQLEKSRLLSDRFSAERPKGSFSTLEIQRTEQGDSAMYLCASSARDRYEQYFGPGTRLTVT.

The chain links TRBV2 to TRBJ2-2, with D hard to call. Trimming shortened V by 5 bases and J by 3 bases, and 4 bases separated the two germline ends. Germline CDR1 reads SNHLY; CDR2 reads FYNNEI. This CDR3 is built from 12 residues. The CDR3 reads CASSMYTGELFF. Written as DNA, the CDR3 is TGTGCCAGCAGTATGTACACCGGGGAGCTGTTTTTT.